This record looks at one T cell receptor beta chain sequence and its context. This sample stems from a study of CD4+ T cells in melanoma. The CDR3 is 15 amino acids. V dropped 4 bases and J dropped 5; count of bases not matched to a gene: 11. This table comes from immunoSEQ multiplex PCR, and its TCRdb copy is limited to in-frame clones, with some not included. This sample has 10,000 to 13,000 clones, with approximately 66% found just once. This TCR was sampled from a human donor with melanoma. This chain uses TRBV6-7 with TRBJ2-7; 7 bases align to TRBD1. TRBV6-7 is annotated as an ORF whose role is uncertain. Material for sequencing was cells from a culture (not recorded whether cultured in vitro). CDR3 nucleotide sequence: TGTGCCAGCAGTTCTCCGACAGGGATGTTGAACGAGCAGTACTTC. Its protein is CASSSPTGMLNEQYF.